Below are 4 T cell receptor beta chains sequenced from a single sample in a study of blood T cell repertoires in COVID-19. The method was immunoSEQ multiplex PCR; TCRdb's version includes in-frame clones alone and lacks a portion of them. The sample lists about 150,000 clones; approximately 90% were seen once. The source material was PBMCs or T cells enriched from blood (not recorded which). Every receptor here comes from a woman in her forties or fifties who had recovered from COVID-19.

This rearrangement joins TRBV21-1 to TRBJ1-1. TRBV21-1 is shown as a pseudogene. The CDR3 sequence is 14 residues long. The CDR3 nucleotides read TGTGCCAGCAGCATGAGCCGACTTAACACTGAAGCTTTCTTT. Protein sequence: CASSMSRLNTEAFF.

This chain links TRBV11-3 with TRBJ1-6; possible D gene TRBD1, 5 bases. The CDR3 loop spans 16 amino acids. The ends were cut back, 6 bases at V and 0 bases at J, with 12 bases in the middle. The germline V gene has CDR1 SGHNT and CDR2 YENEEA. The CDR3 nucleotides are TGTGCCAGCAGTTTGGGTGGACACTCCTATAATTCACCCCTCCACTTT. This translates into CASSLGGHSYNSPLHF.

This clone was detected a few times. The V and J genes are TRBV7-9 and TRBJ2-7, with a possible D match to TRBD1 (7 bases). This CDR3 region has 20 residues. With 7 bases removed from V and 3 bases from J, the gap between germline ends came to 34 bases. The germline V gene encodes CDR1 SEHNR and CDR2 FQNEAQ (reference sequence). CDR3 DNA sequence: TGTGCCAGCACCTCAATGCACCGGGGGACAGACTCCAATTGGGGCTACGAGCAGTACTTC. Translating it yields CASTSMHRGTDSNWGYEQYF.

This chain links TRBV24-1 with TRBJ2-1; 7 bases match TRBD1. There are 16 residues in the CDR3. Trimming at V came to 3 bases and at J to 4 bases, leaving 8 bases not matched to a gene. From germline, CDR1 is KGHDR and CDR2 SFDVKD. The CDR3 DNA reads as TGTGCCACCAGTGATGCAAGACAGGGATTATACAATGAGCAGTTCTTC. Residues: CATSDARQGLYNEQFF.